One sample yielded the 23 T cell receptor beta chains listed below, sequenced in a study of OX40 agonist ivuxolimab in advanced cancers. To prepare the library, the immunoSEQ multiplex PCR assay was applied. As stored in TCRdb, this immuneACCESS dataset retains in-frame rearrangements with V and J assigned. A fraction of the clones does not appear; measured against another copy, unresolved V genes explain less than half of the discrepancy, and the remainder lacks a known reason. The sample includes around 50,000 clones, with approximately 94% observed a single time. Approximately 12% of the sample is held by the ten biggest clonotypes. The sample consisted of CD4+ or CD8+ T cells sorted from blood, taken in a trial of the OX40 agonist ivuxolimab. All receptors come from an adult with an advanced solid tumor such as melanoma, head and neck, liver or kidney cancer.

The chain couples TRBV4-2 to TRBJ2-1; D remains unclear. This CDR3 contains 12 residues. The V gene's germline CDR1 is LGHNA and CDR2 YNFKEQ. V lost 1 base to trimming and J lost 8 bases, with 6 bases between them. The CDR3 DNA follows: TGTGCCAGCAGCCAAGCTAGAGATGAGCAGTTCTTC. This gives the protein CASSQARDEQFF.

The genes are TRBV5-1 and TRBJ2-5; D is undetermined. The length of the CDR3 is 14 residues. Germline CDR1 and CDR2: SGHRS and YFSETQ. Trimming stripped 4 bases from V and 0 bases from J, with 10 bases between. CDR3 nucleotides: TGCGCCAGCAGCGGGGTACAGCACCAAGAGACCCAGTACTTC. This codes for CASSGVQHQETQYF. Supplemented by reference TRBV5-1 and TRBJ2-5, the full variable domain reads KAGVTQTPRYLIKTRGQQVTLSCSPISGHRSVSWYQQTPGQGLQFLFEYFSETQRNKGNFPGRFSGRQFSNSRSEMNVSTLELGDSALYLCASSGVQHQETQYFGPGTRLLVL.

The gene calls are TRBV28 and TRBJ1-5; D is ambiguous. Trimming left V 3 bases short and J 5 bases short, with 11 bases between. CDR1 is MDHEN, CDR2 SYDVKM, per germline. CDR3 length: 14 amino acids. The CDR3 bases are TGTGCCAGCAGTTTCTTCGGGGTTTATCAGCCCCAGCATTTT. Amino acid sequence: CASSFFGVYQPQHF.

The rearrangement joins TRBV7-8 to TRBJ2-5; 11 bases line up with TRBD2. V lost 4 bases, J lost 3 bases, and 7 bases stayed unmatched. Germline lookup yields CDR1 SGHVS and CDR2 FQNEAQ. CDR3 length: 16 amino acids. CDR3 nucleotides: TGTGCCAGCAGCTCTCCGGGACTAGCGGTCAAAGAGACCCAGTACTTC. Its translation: CASSSPGLAVKETQYF.

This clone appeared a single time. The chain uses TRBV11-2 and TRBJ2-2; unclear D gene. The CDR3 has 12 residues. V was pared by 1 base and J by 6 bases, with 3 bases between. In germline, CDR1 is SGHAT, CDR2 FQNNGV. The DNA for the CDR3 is TGTGCCAGCAGCTTAGGGTCCGGGGAGCTGTTTTTT. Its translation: CASSLGSGELFF.

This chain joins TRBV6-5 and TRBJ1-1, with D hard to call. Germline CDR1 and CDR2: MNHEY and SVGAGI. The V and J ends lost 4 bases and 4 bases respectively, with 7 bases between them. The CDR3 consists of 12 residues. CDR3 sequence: CASSSMGTEAFF. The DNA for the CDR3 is TGTGCCAGCAGTTCGATGGGCACTGAAGCTTTCTTT.

CDR3 region: CASSQVFTGGDTEAFF. The CDR3 coding sequence is TGCGCCAGCAGCCAGGTGTTTACAGGGGGCGATACTGAAGCTTTCTTT. The chain recombines TRBV4-1 with TRBJ1-1; TRBD1 aligns across 9 bases. This CDR3 comprises 16 residues. After removal of 3 bases from V and 5 bases from J, the junction contained 10 bases not matched to a gene. Germline V CDR1 and CDR2: MGHRA, YSYEKL.

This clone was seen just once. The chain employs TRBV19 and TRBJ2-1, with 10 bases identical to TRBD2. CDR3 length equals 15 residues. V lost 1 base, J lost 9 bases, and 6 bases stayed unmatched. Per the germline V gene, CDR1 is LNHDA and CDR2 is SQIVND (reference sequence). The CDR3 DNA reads TGTGCCAGTAGTATAGTCCTAGCGGGAGTGGGTGAGCAGTTCTTC. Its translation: CASSIVLAGVGEQFF.

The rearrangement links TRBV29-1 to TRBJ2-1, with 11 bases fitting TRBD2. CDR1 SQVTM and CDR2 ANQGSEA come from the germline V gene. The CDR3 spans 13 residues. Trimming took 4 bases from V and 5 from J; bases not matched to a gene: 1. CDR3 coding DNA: TGCAGCGTTGGACTAGCGGGGAACAATGAGCAGTTCTTC. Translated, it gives CSVGLAGNNEQFF.

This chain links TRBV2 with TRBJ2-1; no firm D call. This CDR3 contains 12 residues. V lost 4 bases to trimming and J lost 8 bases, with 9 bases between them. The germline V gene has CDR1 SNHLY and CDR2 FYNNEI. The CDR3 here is CASSGNIDEQFF. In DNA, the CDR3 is TGTGCCAGCAGTGGAAACATCGATGAGCAGTTCTTC.

This CDR3 reads CASSLGYTGELFF. DNA for the CDR3: TGTGCCAGCAGCTTAGGCTACACCGGGGAGCTGTTTTTT. This sequence joins TRBV5-6 and TRBJ2-2; D is unresolved. Trimming shortened V by 2 bases and J by 3 bases, and 5 bases separated the two germline ends. The CDR3 length is 13 residues. The germline V gene has CDR1 SGHDT and CDR2 YYEEEE.

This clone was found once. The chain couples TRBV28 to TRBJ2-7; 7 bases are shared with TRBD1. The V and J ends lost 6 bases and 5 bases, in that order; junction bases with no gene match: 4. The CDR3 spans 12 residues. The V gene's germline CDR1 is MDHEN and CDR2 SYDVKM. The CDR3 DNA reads TGTGCCAGCAGCCGCAGGGGGAACGAGCAGTACTTC. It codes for CASSRRGNEQYF.

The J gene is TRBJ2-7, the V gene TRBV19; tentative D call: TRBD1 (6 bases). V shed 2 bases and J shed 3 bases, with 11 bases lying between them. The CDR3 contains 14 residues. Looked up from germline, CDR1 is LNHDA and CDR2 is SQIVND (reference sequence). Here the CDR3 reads CASSIHTGNYEQYF. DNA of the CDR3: TGTGCCAGTAGTATACATACAGGGAACTACGAGCAGTACTTC.

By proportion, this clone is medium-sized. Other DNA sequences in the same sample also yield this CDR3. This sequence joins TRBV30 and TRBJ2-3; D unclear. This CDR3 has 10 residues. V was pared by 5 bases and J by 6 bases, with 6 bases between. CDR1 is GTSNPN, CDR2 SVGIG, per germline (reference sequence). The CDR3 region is CAWGLDTQYF. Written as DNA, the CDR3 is TGTGCCTGGGGTTTGGATACGCAGTATTTT.

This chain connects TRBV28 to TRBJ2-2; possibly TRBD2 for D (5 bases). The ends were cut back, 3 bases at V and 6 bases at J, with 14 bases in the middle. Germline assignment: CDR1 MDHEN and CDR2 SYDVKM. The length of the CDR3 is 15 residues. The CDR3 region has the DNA TGTGCCAGCAGTTTCAGAGGGAGTACCGCCGGGGAGCTGTTTTTT. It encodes CASSFRGSTAGELFF.

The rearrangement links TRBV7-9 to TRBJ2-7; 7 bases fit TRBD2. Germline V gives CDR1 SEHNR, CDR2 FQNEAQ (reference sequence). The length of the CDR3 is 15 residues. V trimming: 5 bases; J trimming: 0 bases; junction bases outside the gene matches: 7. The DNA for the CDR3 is TGTGCCAGCAGCCCTAGCGGTGATAGCTCCTACGAGCAGTACTTC. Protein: CASSPSGDSSYEQYF.

CDR3 sequence: CASSDRGARGSYNEQFF. CDR3 nucleotide sequence: TGTGCCAGCAGCGACCGTGGGGCGAGAGGGTCCTACAATGAGCAGTTCTTC. This rearrangement joins TRBV11-2 to TRBJ2-1; either TRBD1 or TRBD2 may supply D (5 bases each). This CDR3 is 17 amino acids long. Germline values: CDR1 SGHAT, CDR2 FQNNGV. V was trimmed by 5 bases and J by 1 base, leaving 18 bases between them.

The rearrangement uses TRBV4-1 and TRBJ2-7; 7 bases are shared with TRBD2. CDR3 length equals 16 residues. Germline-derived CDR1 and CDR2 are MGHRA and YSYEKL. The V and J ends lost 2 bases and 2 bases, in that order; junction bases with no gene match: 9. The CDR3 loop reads CASSQSSGIRPYEQYF. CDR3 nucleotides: TGCGCCAGCAGCCAATCGAGCGGGATTCGGCCCTACGAGCAGTACTTC.

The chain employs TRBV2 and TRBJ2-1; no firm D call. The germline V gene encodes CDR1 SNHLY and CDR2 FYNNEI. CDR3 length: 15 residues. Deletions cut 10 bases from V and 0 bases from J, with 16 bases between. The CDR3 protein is CATMPDGPSYNEQFF. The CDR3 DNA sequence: TGTGCCACCATGCCGGACGGCCCCTCCTACAATGAGCAGTTCTTC.

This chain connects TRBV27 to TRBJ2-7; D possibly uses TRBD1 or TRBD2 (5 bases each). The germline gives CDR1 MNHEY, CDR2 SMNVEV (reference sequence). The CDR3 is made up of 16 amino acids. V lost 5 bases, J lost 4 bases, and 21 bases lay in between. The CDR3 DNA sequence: TGTGCCAGCAGTCTGATCTCCGGGACGGGCCCTTACGAGCAGTACTTC. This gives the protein CASSLISGTGPYEQYF.

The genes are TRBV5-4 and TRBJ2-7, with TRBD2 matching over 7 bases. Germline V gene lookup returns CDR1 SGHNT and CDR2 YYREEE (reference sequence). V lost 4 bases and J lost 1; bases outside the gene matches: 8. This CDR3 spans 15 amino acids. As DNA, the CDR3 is TGTGCCAGCAGCCCGGGCGGCGGGAGTTCCTACGAGCAGTACTTC. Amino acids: CASSPGGGSSYEQYF.

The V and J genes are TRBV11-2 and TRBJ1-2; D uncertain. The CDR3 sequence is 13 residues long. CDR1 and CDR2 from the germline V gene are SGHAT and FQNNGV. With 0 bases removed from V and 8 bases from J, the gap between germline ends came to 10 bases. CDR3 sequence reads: CASSLDATGGYTF. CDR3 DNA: TGTGCCAGCAGCTTAGATGCGACCGGCGGCTACACCTTC. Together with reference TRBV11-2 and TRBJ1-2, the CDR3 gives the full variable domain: EAGVAQSPRYKIIEKRQSVAFWCNPISGHATLYWYQQILGQGPKLLIQFQNNGVVDDSQLPKDRFSAERLKGVDSTLKIQPAKLEDSAVYLCASSLDATGGYTFGSGTRLTVV.

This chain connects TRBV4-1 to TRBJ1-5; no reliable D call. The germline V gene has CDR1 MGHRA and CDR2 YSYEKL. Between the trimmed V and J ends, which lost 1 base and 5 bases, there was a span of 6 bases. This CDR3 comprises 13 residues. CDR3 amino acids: CASSQGVDQPQHF. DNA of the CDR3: TGCGCCAGCAGCCAAGGAGTTGATCAGCCCCAGCATTTT.